This T cell receptor beta chain originates from a study of blood T cell repertoires in COVID-19. The wider study: PBMCs, B-cell-depleted T cells, or T cells were the source of the cDNA or gDNA that made up the material.

Seattle cases were enrolled at active infection and followed longitudinally. The germline gives CDR1 LNHDA, CDR2 SQIVND (reference sequence). CDR3 length equals 16 residues. V gave up 6 bases and J gave up 4 bases, with 21 bases separating them. This clone was seen once. As handled by the study authors: Amplification of reference gene primers was used by the study to estimate nucleated cell counts. Method: immunoSEQ multiplex PCR; TCRdb's copy keeps in-frame clones and lacks some. For V, J and clone size, that table is used; D and trimming come from the DNA. The table lists some 300,000 clones, almost 90% of them singletons, with roughly 1% in the top ten.

This clonotype originated in a woman between 35 and 50 years old with COVID-19, enrolled during active disease. The specimen sequenced was peripheral blood. The V gene is TRBV19, the J gene TRBJ1-2; tentative D call: TRBD1 (5 bases). CDR3 sequence reads: CASSRNGDFVGYGYTF. The CDR3 DNA reads TGTGCCAGTAGCAGAAACGGGGACTTTGTGGGCTATGGCTACACCTTC.